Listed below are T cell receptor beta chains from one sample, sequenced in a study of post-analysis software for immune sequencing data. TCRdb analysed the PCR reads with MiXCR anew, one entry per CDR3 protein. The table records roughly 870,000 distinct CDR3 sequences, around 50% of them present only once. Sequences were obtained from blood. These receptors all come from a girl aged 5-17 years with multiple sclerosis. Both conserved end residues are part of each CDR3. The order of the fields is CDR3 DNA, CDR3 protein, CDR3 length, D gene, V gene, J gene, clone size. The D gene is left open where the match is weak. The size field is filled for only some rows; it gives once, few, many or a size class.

CDR3 DNA: TGTGCCAGCAGCCACTTAGCGGGAGGATCGGGAGAGACCCAGTACTTC; CDR3 protein: CASSHLAGGSGETQYF; CDR3 length: 16; D gene: TRBD2; V gene: TRBV12-3/TRBV12-4; J gene: TRBJ2-5; clone size: few
CDR3 DNA: TGCGCCAGCAGCTTTCCCAATCCCCTCCACTTT; CDR3 protein: CASSFPNPLHF; CDR3 length: 11; D gene: .; V gene: TRBV5-1; J gene: TRBJ1-6; clone size: .
CDR3 DNA: TGCGCCAGCAGCTTGAACCAAGGACATGAGCAGTACTTC; CDR3 protein: CASSLNQGHEQYF; CDR3 length: 13; D gene: .; V gene: TRBV5-1; J gene: TRBJ2-5; clone size: .
CDR3 DNA: TGTGCCAGCAGCCTAGATCATCCTAAGCTAAATGAGCAGTTCTTC; CDR3 protein: CASSLDHPKLNEQFF; CDR3 length: 15; D gene: .; V gene: TRBV5-5; J gene: TRBJ2-1; clone size: few
CDR3 DNA: TGTGCCATCAGATCGGGACAGGGGCGGACAGATACGCAGTATTTT; CDR3 protein: CAIRSGQGRTDTQYF; CDR3 length: 15; D gene: TRBD1; V gene: TRBV10-3; J gene: TRBJ2-3; clone size: .
CDR3 DNA: TGTGCCAGCAGTTATTCCGGGACAGGGGCCATTCAGTACTTC; CDR3 protein: CASSYSGTGAIQYF; CDR3 length: 14; D gene: TRBD1; V gene: TRBV6-5; J gene: TRBJ2-4; clone size: .
CDR3 DNA: TGTGCCATCAGTGAGTCGCTCTCCTACGAGCAGTACTTC; CDR3 protein: CAISESLSYEQYF; CDR3 length: 13; D gene: .; V gene: TRBV10-3; J gene: TRBJ2-7; clone size: few
CDR3 DNA: TGCAGCGTTGAACCTCTCCTCAGGGGGCCTGAAGCTTTCTTT; CDR3 protein: CSVEPLLRGPEAFF; CDR3 length: 14; D gene: TRBD1; V gene: TRBV29-1; J gene: TRBJ1-1; clone size: .
CDR3 DNA: TGTGCCAGCAGCCCGGGACTGAGCTCCTACAATGAGCAGTTCTTC; CDR3 protein: CASSPGLSSYNEQFF; CDR3 length: 15; D gene: .; V gene: TRBV12-3/TRBV12-4; J gene: TRBJ2-1; clone size: .
CDR3 DNA: TGTGCCAGCAGCTTAAGCTCGTTCTCCACCGGCAAAAACATTCAGTACTTC; CDR3 protein: CASSLSSFSTGKNIQYF; CDR3 length: 17; D gene: .; V gene: TRBV7-3; J gene: TRBJ2-4; clone size: .
CDR3 DNA: TGTGCCATCAGTCTAGGGACTAGCGGGGGTCGGAGCGAGCAGTACTTC; CDR3 protein: CAISLGTSGGRSEQYF; CDR3 length: 16; D gene: TRBD2; V gene: TRBV10-3; J gene: TRBJ2-7; clone size: once
CDR3 DNA: TGTGCCAGCAGTTTATCGGGGGGTGGTGGTGGAGGCTACACCTTC; CDR3 protein: CASSLSGGGGGGYTF; CDR3 length: 15; D gene: .; V gene: TRBV12-3/TRBV12-4; J gene: TRBJ1-2; clone size: .
CDR3 DNA: TGCGCCAGCAGCGATGGACTAGTTAATTCAGATACGCAGTATTTT; CDR3 protein: CASSDGLVNSDTQYF; CDR3 length: 15; D gene: TRBD2; V gene: TRBV5-1; J gene: TRBJ2-3; clone size: .
CDR3 DNA: TGCGCCAGCAGCTTATTTCGGTCCTACAATGAGCAGTACTTC; CDR3 protein: CASSLFRSYNEQYF; CDR3 length: 14; D gene: .; V gene: TRBV5-1; J gene: TRBJ2-4; clone size: once
CDR3 DNA: TGTGCCAGCAGCTCCCGGGACAGGAACTACTATGGCTACACCTTC; CDR3 protein: CASSSRDRNYYGYTF; CDR3 length: 15; D gene: TRBD1; V gene: TRBV27; J gene: TRBJ1-2; clone size: .
CDR3 DNA: TGCGCCAGCAGCCGCGGGACAGGGACCTACGAGCAGTACTTC; CDR3 protein: CASSRGTGTYEQYF; CDR3 length: 14; D gene: TRBD1; V gene: TRBV5-1; J gene: TRBJ2-7; clone size: few
CDR3 DNA: TGCGCCAGCAGCTTATTAGGGGCAGACACAGATACGCAGTATTTT; CDR3 protein: CASSLLGADTDTQYF; CDR3 length: 15; D gene: .; V gene: TRBV5-1; J gene: TRBJ2-3; clone size: .
CDR3 DNA: TGTGCCACCAGCAGAAAACAGGGGAGCAATCAGCCCCAGCATTTT; CDR3 protein: CATSRKQGSNQPQHF; CDR3 length: 15; D gene: TRBD1; V gene: TRBV15; J gene: TRBJ1-5; clone size: .
CDR3 DNA: TGTGCCAGCAGTGGCCCGGGACCCTCGGAGCAGCCCCAGCATTTT; CDR3 protein: CASSGPGPSEQPQHF; CDR3 length: 15; D gene: .; V gene: TRBV6-2/TRBV6-3; J gene: TRBJ1-5; clone size: .
CDR3 DNA: TGTGCCAGCAGTTTTATCATGGGACAGGGGACTGAGGACTATGGCTACACCTTC; CDR3 protein: CASSFIMGQGTEDYGYTF; CDR3 length: 18; D gene: TRBD1; V gene: TRBV27; J gene: TRBJ1-2; clone size: .
CDR3 DNA: TGCGCCAGCAGCCTCGGACAGCTGCCTCAAGAGACCCAGTACTTC; CDR3 protein: CASSLGQLPQETQYF; CDR3 length: 15; D gene: .; V gene: TRBV5-1; J gene: TRBJ2-5; clone size: .
CDR3 DNA: TGTGCCAGCAGCCGACAGGGGTCAGGGGAGCAGTACTTC; CDR3 protein: CASSRQGSGEQYF; CDR3 length: 13; D gene: TRBD1; V gene: TRBV7-2; J gene: TRBJ2-4; clone size: few
CDR3 DNA: TGTGCCAGCAGTTACTCGAGAAGGGCCGAGCAGTACTTC; CDR3 protein: CASSYSRRAEQYF; CDR3 length: 13; D gene: .; V gene: TRBV6-5; J gene: TRBJ2-7; clone size: .
CDR3 DNA: TGTGCTAGTGGTTTGGTGGAGCACTACGAGCAGTACTTC; CDR3 protein: CASGLVEHYEQYF; CDR3 length: 13; D gene: .; V gene: TRBV12-5; J gene: TRBJ2-7; clone size: .
CDR3 DNA: TGTGCCTGGAGGCCGGGCCTCTCAACTTACCCTGGAATGGAAAAACTGTTTTTT; CDR3 protein: CAWRPGLSTYPGMEKLFF; CDR3 length: 18; D gene: .; V gene: TRBV30; J gene: TRBJ1-4; clone size: few
CDR3 DNA: TGCAGTGCTTATCCCCCGGGGGAGCGGGGTCGAGATACGCAGTATTTT; CDR3 protein: CSAYPPGERGRDTQYF; CDR3 length: 16; D gene: TRBD2; V gene: TRBV20-1; J gene: TRBJ2-3; clone size: .
CDR3 DNA: TGTGCCAGCAGCTGGCGGACTAGGAGCTACGAGCAGTACTTC; CDR3 protein: CASSWRTRSYEQYF; CDR3 length: 14; D gene: TRBD2; V gene: TRBV7-2; J gene: TRBJ2-7; clone size: .
CDR3 DNA: TGTGCCAGCAGTTCCGGGACAGGGGCTTGGAATACGCAGTATTTT; CDR3 protein: CASSSGTGAWNTQYF; CDR3 length: 15; D gene: TRBD1; V gene: TRBV5-5; J gene: TRBJ2-3; clone size: .
CDR3 DNA: TGTGCCATCCGCGGGGGCTATAATTCACCCCTCCACTTT; CDR3 protein: CAIRGGYNSPLHF; CDR3 length: 13; D gene: .; V gene: TRBV27; J gene: TRBJ1-6; clone size: .
CDR3 DNA: TGCGCCAGCAGCCAAGGGGACAGGACCCCGCGGGGCTACACCTTC; CDR3 protein: CASSQGDRTPRGYTF; CDR3 length: 15; D gene: TRBD1; V gene: TRBV4-1; J gene: TRBJ1-2; clone size: .
CDR3 DNA: TGTGCCAGCAGCCAGTATAGCGGGGCTACCTACGAGCAGTACTTC; CDR3 protein: CASSQYSGATYEQYF; CDR3 length: 15; D gene: TRBD2; V gene: TRBV4-2; J gene: TRBJ2-7; clone size: few
CDR3 DNA: TGTGCCAGTAGTACCGGCGCGGACAGCTACAATGAGCAGTTCTTC; CDR3 protein: CASSTGADSYNEQFF; CDR3 length: 15; D gene: .; V gene: TRBV19; J gene: TRBJ2-1; clone size: .
CDR3 DNA: TGCGCCAGCAGCATGGGACAGCTACCCTACGAGCAGTACTTC; CDR3 protein: CASSMGQLPYEQYF; CDR3 length: 14; D gene: TRBD1; V gene: TRBV5-1; J gene: TRBJ2-7; clone size: .
CDR3 DNA: TGTGCCAGCAGCGTACACTCCTACGAGCAGTACTTC; CDR3 protein: CASSVHSYEQYF; CDR3 length: 12; D gene: .; V gene: TRBV28; J gene: TRBJ2-7; clone size: .
CDR3 DNA: TGTGCCAGCAGCCAAGCTGGCAGCTCAATTTACTACGAGCAGTACTTC; CDR3 protein: CASSQAGSSIYYEQYF; CDR3 length: 16; D gene: .; V gene: TRBV3-1; J gene: TRBJ2-7; clone size: .